Below, 15 T cell receptor beta chains from the same sample are listed, as sequenced in a study of control samples from healthy donors and cancer patients. Some clones are missing from TCRdb's copy, which holds only in-frame ones; the method was immunoSEQ multiplex PCR. The table has 190,000 or so clones, approximately 92% seen once. What was sequenced was blood. The receptors were gathered from a man aged 18-30 years in good health.

The rearrangement uses TRBV5-1 and TRBJ2-2; D gene ambiguous. The CDR3 is made up of 14 amino acids. The germline CDR1 and CDR2 sequences are SGHRS and YFSETQ. V was pared by 4 bases and J by 0 bases, with 7 bases between. CDR3 protein: CASSVGTNTGELFF. CDR3 DNA: TGCGCCAGCAGCGTAGGAACGAACACCGGGGAGCTGTTTTTT.

V and J are TRBV5-1 and TRBJ1-6, with 8 bases identical to TRBD1. The CDR3 is 15 amino acids. Germline lookup yields CDR1 SGHRS and CDR2 YFSETQ. J lost 9 bases, V lost 0 bases, and 5 bases had no gene match. CDR3 in amino acids: CASSLGTGQSSPLHF. CDR3 nucleotide sequence: TGCGCCAGCAGCTTGGGGACAGGGCAAAGTTCACCCCTCCACTTT.

The rearrangement links TRBV5-1 to TRBJ2-7, with D possibly matching TRBD2 (6 bases). With 3 bases removed from V and 0 bases from J, the gap between germline ends came to 10 bases. This CDR3 is 14 amino acids long. CDR1 is SGHRS and CDR2 is YFSETQ in the germline V gene. The CDR3 reads CASSSGSGSYEQYF. The CDR3 coding sequence is TGCGCCAGCAGCTCCGGTAGCGGCTCCTACGAGCAGTACTTC.

The rearrangement links TRBV18 to TRBJ2-7; D is ambiguous. V lost 2 bases to trimming and J lost 7 bases, with 9 bases between them. This CDR3 comprises 12 residues. The germline CDR1 and CDR2 sequences are KGHSH and LQKENI. CDR3 coding DNA: TGTGCCAGCTCACCAGGAAGCTTGGAGCAGTACTTC. Translating it yields CASSPGSLEQYF.

This CDR3 is CATSRDKGRDTGELFF. The CDR3, as DNA: TGTGCCACCAGCAGAGATAAAGGGCGGGACACCGGGGAGCTGTTTTTT. The V call is TRBV15, the J call TRBJ2-2, with TRBD2 as a possible D gene (5 bases). CDR3 length: 16 residues. Germline CDR1 and CDR2: LNHNV and YYDKDF (reference sequence). V was shortened by 0 bases and J by 3 bases, with 11 bases between the two germline ends.

This chain joins TRBV2 and TRBJ1-6; 11 bases align to TRBD1. The germline V gene has CDR1 SNHLY and CDR2 FYNNEI. The CDR3 is made up of 15 amino acids. J lost 7 bases, V lost 6 bases, and 5 bases had no gene match. The CDR3 DNA sequence: TGTGCCAGCAGCCTCGGGACAGGGGGGAATTCACCCCTCCACTTT. This translates into CASSLGTGGNSPLHF.

The J gene is TRBJ2-5, the V gene TRBV6-1, with D uncertain. Germline V gene sequence: CDR1 MNHNS, CDR2 SASEGT. This CDR3 comprises 13 residues. The ends were cut back, 3 bases at V and 0 bases at J, with 5 bases in the middle. The CDR3 DNA reads as TGTGCCAGCAGTGAGCAGAACCAAGAGACCCAGTACTTC. Protein: CASSEQNQETQYF.

The chain has TRBV9 and TRBJ2-2; D is ambiguous. The CDR3 is 11 residues long. Trimming cost V 3 bases and J 6 bases, with 3 bases left between them. Germline CDR1 is SGDLS and CDR2 is YYNGEE. CDR3 in amino acids: CASSEPGELFF. The CDR3 DNA follows: TGTGCCAGCAGCGAACCCGGGGAGCTGTTTTTT.

J is TRBJ2-7 and V is TRBV6-5; D remains ambiguous. The CDR3 length is 16 residues. V was shortened by 2 bases and J by 2 bases, with 16 bases between the two germline ends. The germline V gene encodes CDR1 MNHEY and CDR2 SVGAGI. The CDR3 is CASSYVAPGSAYEQYF. CDR3 bases: TGTGCCAGCAGTTACGTGGCACCGGGTTCGGCCTACGAGCAGTACTTC.

This clone appeared a single time. This sequence joins TRBV9 and TRBJ2-7; 7 positions match TRBD1. V was clipped by 0 bases and J by 0 bases; unmatched bases: 6. Per the germline V gene, CDR1 is SGDLS and CDR2 is YYNGEE. CDR3 length equals 16 residues. CDR3 amino acids: CASSVGGTASSYEQYF. The CDR3 DNA is TGTGCCAGCAGCGTAGGGGGGACAGCGAGCTCCTACGAGCAGTACTTC.

This clone has a handful of counts. V is TRBV6-1 and J is TRBJ1-2; 9 bases map to TRBD1. The CDR3 runs to 16 residues. The germline V gene encodes CDR1 MNHNS and CDR2 SASEGT. V gave up 1 base and J gave up 4 bases; unmatched junction bases: 7. Written as DNA, the CDR3 is TGTGCCAGCAGTGAAGTCTCCGGGACAGGGTCCTATGGCTACACCTTC. Its protein is CASSEVSGTGSYGYTF.

The J gene is TRBJ2-1, the V gene TRBV6-4; D is unclear. The CDR3 totals 13 residues. CDR1 MRHNA and CDR2 SNTAGT come from the germline V gene. The germline V and J ends were trimmed by 6 bases and 4 bases, with 10 bases remaining between them. The CDR3 is CASSPDWYNEQFF. The CDR3 DNA sequence: TGTGCCAGCAGCCCCGACTGGTACAATGAGCAGTTCTTC.

This sequence joins TRBV2 and TRBJ2-5; 7 nucleotides agree with TRBD2. This CDR3 has 14 amino acids. V lost 3 bases to trimming and J lost 2 bases; unmatched junction nucleotides: 3. The germline V gene has CDR1 SNHLY and CDR2 FYNNEI. The CDR3 nucleotides are TGTGCCAGCAGTGATGGGGGGGTGCAAGAGACCCAGTACTTC. Amino acids: CASSDGGVQETQYF.

The J gene is TRBJ2-2, the V gene TRBV5-4, with 11 bases fitting TRBD2. Germline lookup yields CDR1 SGHNT and CDR2 YYREEE (reference sequence). After removal of 0 bases from V and 4 bases from J, the junction contained 8 bases not matched to a gene. This CDR3 is 18 amino acids long. CDR3 bases: TGTGCCAGCAGCTTGGCCTTTAGCGGGGGGGCTGGCACCGGGGAGCTGTTTTTT. Amino acids: CASSLAFSGGAGTGELFF.

The chain links TRBV24-1 to TRBJ2-1, with 10 bases identical to TRBD2. After removal of 1 base from V and 4 bases from J, the junction contained 3 bases not matched to a gene. Per the germline V gene, CDR1 is KGHDR and CDR2 is SFDVKD. The CDR3 sequence is 16 residues long. The CDR3 DNA follows: TGTGCCACCAGTGATTTCAGCGGGGGGGGGTACAATGAGCAGTTCTTC. Translated: CATSDFSGGGYNEQFF.